This T cell receptor (beta chain) was retrieved from a study of blood T cell repertoires in COVID-19. Across the study: Samples taken during acute and convalescent COVID-19 were collected in the United States, Italy and Spain. In each case, the material was cDNA or gDNA derived from T cells, B-cell-depleted T cells, or PBMCs.

Clones were sequenced by immunoSEQ multiplex PCR, and TCRdb holds only the in-frame ones, with some missing. The data contain 300,000 to 400,000 clones, 85% to 90% of them singletons. This clone was observed once. In germline, CDR1 is SGHVS, CDR2 FQNEAQ. V gave up 5 bases and J gave up 5 bases; unmatched junction bases: 9. This CDR3 is 15 amino acids long. Source material: peripheral blood. The chain employs TRBV7-8 and TRBJ1-1; 9 bases match TRBD1. The receptor comes from a human donor in a cohort sampled during active COVID-19. The CDR3: CASSLRDRDNTEAFF. Here the CDR3 DNA reads TGTGCCAGCAGCCTACGGGACAGGGATAATACTGAAGCTTTCTTT.